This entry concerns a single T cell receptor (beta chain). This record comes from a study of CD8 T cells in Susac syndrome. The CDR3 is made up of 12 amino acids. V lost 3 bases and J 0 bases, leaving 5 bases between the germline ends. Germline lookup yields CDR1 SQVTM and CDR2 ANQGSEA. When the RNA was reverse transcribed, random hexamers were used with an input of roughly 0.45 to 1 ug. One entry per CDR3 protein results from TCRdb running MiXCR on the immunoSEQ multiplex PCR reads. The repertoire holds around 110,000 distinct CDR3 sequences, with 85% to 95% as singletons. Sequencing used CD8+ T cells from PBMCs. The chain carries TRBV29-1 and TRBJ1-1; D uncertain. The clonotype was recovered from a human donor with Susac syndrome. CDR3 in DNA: TGCAGCGTTGACAGCATGAACACTGAAGCTTTCTTT. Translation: CSVDSMNTEAFF.